The 20 T cell receptor beta chains below were found in one sample sequenced in a study of T cell clones after liver transplantation. Sequencing used immunoSEQ multiplex PCR; TCRdb keeps in-frame clones, though not all of them. In the table there are roughly 20,000 clones, approximately 93% of which are singletons. The material was CD8+ T cells from blood, obtained approximately 25 months after liver transplant. These receptors originate from a human patient who received a liver transplant. Some T cells here may be from the graft donor.

The rearrangement links TRBV7-7 to TRBJ2-3; D possibly matches TRBD1 or TRBD2 (5 bases each). The V gene lost 5 bases and the J gene lost 6 bases, with 15 bases spanning the gap. This CDR3 has 14 residues. The germline gives CDR1 SSHAT, CDR2 FNYEAQ (reference sequence). CDR3 region: CASSPGTAVDTQYF. Written as DNA, the CDR3 is TGTGCCAGCAGCCCAGGGACGGCCGTCGATACGCAGTATTTT.

The chain recombines TRBV9 with TRBJ2-3; 7 nucleotides align to TRBD2. Unmatched junction bases numbered 10, after V lost 8 bases and J lost 1 base. From germline, CDR1 is SGDLS and CDR2 YYNGEE. The CDR3 totals 15 residues. CDR3 in DNA: TGTGCCAGAGTTCCGGCGGGAGCTCGCACAGATACGCAGTATTTT. This translates into CARVPAGARTDTQYF. The entire variable domain, with the rest obtained from reference TRBV9 and TRBJ2-3, is as follows: DSGVTQTPKHLITATGQRVTLRCSPRSGDLSVYWYQQSLDQGLQFLIQYYNGEERAKGNILERFSAQQFPDLHSELNLSSLELGDSALYFCARVPAGARTDTQYFGPGTRLTVL.

Here the CDR3 reads CASSLTGGAYEQYF. In nucleotides, the CDR3 is TGTGCCAGCAGCTTAACAGGGGGGGCCTACGAGCAGTACTTC. The V and J genes are TRBV7-2 and TRBJ2-7; tentative D call: TRBD1 (8 bases). The CDR3 length is 14 residues. Germline-derived CDR1 and CDR2 are SGHTA and FQGNSA. The V and J ends lost 2 bases and 2 bases respectively, with 10 bases between them.

The chain couples TRBV25-1 to TRBJ1-2, with TRBD1 as a possible D gene (5 bases). The germline V gene has CDR1 MGHDK and CDR2 SYGVNS. The CDR3 consists of 17 residues. Trimming removed 0 bases at V and 7 bases at J, with 21 bases between. CDR3 sequence: CASSEYWGEGRHGGYTF. CDR3 bases: TGTGCCAGCAGTGAATATTGGGGGGAGGGGCGCCATGGTGGCTACACCTTC.

The chain combines TRBV19 with TRBJ1-1, with a possible D match to TRBD1 (6 bases). The CDR3 is made up of 13 amino acids. Trimming cost V 4 bases and J 4 bases, with 10 bases left between them. Germline V lookup: CDR1 LNHDA, CDR2 SQIVND (reference sequence). The CDR3: CASSTGAVTEAFF. CDR3 nucleotides: TGTGCCAGTAGTACAGGGGCGGTCACTGAAGCTTTCTTT.

The chain recombines TRBV28 with TRBJ2-3, with 9 bases aligning to TRBD2. CDR3 length: 15 residues. Germline V gene sequence: CDR1 MDHEN, CDR2 SYDVKM. V trimming: 3 bases; J trimming: 5 bases; junction bases outside the gene matches: 6. CDR3 residues: CASSLGREGLDTQYF. The CDR3, as DNA: TGTGCCAGCAGTTTGGGGCGGGAGGGCCTAGATACGCAGTATTTT.

V is TRBV11-2 and J is TRBJ2-7; D might be TRBD1 or TRBD2, each matching 5 bases. CDR1 and CDR2 (germline): SGHAT, FQNNGV. V was shortened by 3 bases and J by 2 bases, with 11 bases between the two germline ends. CDR3 length equals 14 residues. The CDR3 DNA sequence: TGTGCCAGCAGCTTTTGGGTGGGACCCTACGAGCAGTACTTC. Its translation: CASSFWVGPYEQYF.

This clone has just one count. The V and J genes are TRBV5-1 and TRBJ1-1, with 7 bases aligning to TRBD1. The V gene's germline CDR1 is SGHRS and CDR2 YFSETQ. The length of the CDR3 is 16 residues. V dropped 0 bases and J dropped 1; count of bases not matched to a gene: 6. The CDR3 region is CASSLGRGQQNTEAFF. DNA of the CDR3: TGCGCCAGCAGCTTGGGAAGGGGACAGCAGAACACTGAAGCTTTCTTT.

This clone was seen only once. This rearrangement joins TRBV13 to TRBJ2-5; 9 positions agree with TRBD1. The CDR3 consists of 16 residues. Trimming at V came to 5 bases and at J to 4 bases, leaving 11 bases not matched to a gene. Germline V gene lookup returns CDR1 PRHDT and CDR2 FYEKMQ (reference sequence). The CDR3 is CASSPRGTGSRETQYF. The CDR3, as DNA: TGTGCCAGCAGCCCACGCGGGACAGGGTCGCGAGAGACCCAGTACTTC.

The chain has TRBV7-6 and TRBJ2-7, with 11 bases lining up with TRBD2. The CDR3 has 16 residues. The V gene end was trimmed by 4 bases and the J gene end by 1 base; junction bases not matched to a gene: 6. Germline V gives CDR1 SGHVS, CDR2 FNYEAQ. The CDR3 spells CASSSRLAGNSYEQYF. CDR3 nucleotide sequence: TGTGCCAGCAGCTCTCGACTAGCGGGAAATTCCTACGAGCAGTACTTC.

The chain has TRBV4-1 and TRBJ1-2; 9 nucleotides line up with TRBD1. CDR3 length: 18 residues. Losses at the gene ends were 3 bases for V and 0 bases for J; bases not matched to a gene: 11. The germline gives CDR1 MGHRA, CDR2 YSYEKL. CDR3 region: CASSHPGQGGGPNYGYTF. In DNA, the CDR3 is TGCGCCAGCAGCCACCCGGGACAGGGAGGGGGGCCTAACTATGGCTACACCTTC.

The genes are TRBV7-2 and TRBJ1-2, with no clear D. This CDR3 is 12 amino acids long. V gave up 5 bases and J gave up 9 bases, with 13 bases separating them. CDR1 is SGHTA, CDR2 FQGNSA, per germline. The CDR3 bases are TGTGCCAGCAGCGAAAGATCGTCTAGCTACACCTTC. Translating it yields CASSERSSSYTF. The whole variable domain, filled in from reference TRBV7-2 and TRBJ1-2, reads GAGVSQSPSNKVTEKGKDVELRCDPISGHTALYWYRQSLGQGLEFLIYFQGNSAPDKSGLPSDRFSAERTGGSVSTLTIQRTQQEDSAVYLCASSERSSSYTFGSGTRLTVV.

The chain links TRBV10-2 to TRBJ2-2, with 7 bases that match TRBD1. Germline CDR1 WSHSY, CDR2 SAAADI. J was trimmed by 2 bases and V by 9 bases; bases with no gene match: 6. The CDR3 runs 14 residues. The CDR3 DNA reads TGCGCCAGTAAGACAGGGATTAACACCGGGGAGCTGTTTTTT. This codes for CASKTGINTGELFF.

The rearrangement links TRBV7-9 to TRBJ1-1; D is ambiguous. Looked up from germline, CDR1 is SEHNR and CDR2 is FQNEAQ (reference sequence). The CDR3 sequence is 14 residues long. The V end was cut by 0 bases, the J end by 0 bases, with 5 bases between. CDR3 residues: CASSLAQMNTEAFF. The CDR3 DNA sequence: TGTGCCAGCAGCTTAGCACAGATGAACACTGAAGCTTTCTTT.

The chain uses TRBV27 and TRBJ2-3, with 13 bases lining up with TRBD2. The CDR3 has 18 amino acids. The germline V gene encodes CDR1 MNHEY and CDR2 SMNVEV (reference sequence). Trimming at V came to 1 base and at J to 1 base, leaving 5 bases not matched to a gene. This CDR3 is CASSLWGLAGFGTDTQYF. The CDR3 DNA follows: TGTGCCAGCAGTTTATGGGGACTAGCGGGATTTGGCACAGATACGCAGTATTTT.

V usage is TRBV27 and J usage is TRBJ2-7; D remains ambiguous. V lost 6 bases and J 4 bases, leaving 16 bases between the germline ends. There are 14 residues in the CDR3. Germline values: CDR1 MNHEY, CDR2 SMNVEV (reference sequence). Here the CDR3 DNA reads TGTGCCAGCAGCCCAACCGGCCCTAATTACGAGCAGTACTTC. Translated: CASSPTGPNYEQYF.

In its sample, this clone was seen once. V gene TRBV4-1 combines with J gene TRBJ1-1, with D tentatively TRBD1 (5 bases). The length of the CDR3 is 15 residues. CDR1 is MGHRA, CDR2 YSYEKL, per germline. Trimming removed 3 bases from V and 4 bases from J, with 15 bases in between. In nucleotides, the CDR3 is TGCGCCAGCAGCCATAGCAGGGCTCTGGGCACTGAAGCTTTCTTT. Translating it yields CASSHSRALGTEAFF.

This chain joins TRBV5-6 and TRBJ2-2, with D perhaps TRBD2 (6 bases). Germline V gene lookup returns CDR1 SGHDT and CDR2 YYEEEE. This CDR3 has 17 residues. V gave up 1 base and J gave up 4 bases, with 17 bases separating them. The CDR3 DNA follows: TGTGCCAGCAGCTTGTATACGGGAGAGGGCCTCACCGGGGAGCTGTTTTTT. This codes for CASSLYTGEGLTGELFF.

This clone appeared a single time. The chain recombines TRBV27 with TRBJ2-7; TRBD2 aligns across 12 bases. V was pared by 8 bases and J by 2 bases, with 1 base of the junction left unmatched. The CDR3 consists of 13 residues. The germline V gene encodes CDR1 MNHEY and CDR2 SMNVEV (reference sequence). CDR3 amino acids: CASSSGRAYEQYF. The DNA for the CDR3 is TGTGCCAGCTCTAGCGGGAGGGCCTACGAGCAGTACTTC.

This clone was recorded only once. The genes are TRBV7-9 and TRBJ2-1, with 9 bases lining up with TRBD2. The trim removed 0 bases at V and 8 bases at J, leaving 5 bases unmatched. From germline, CDR1 is SEHNR and CDR2 FQNEAQ (reference sequence). This CDR3 comprises 15 residues. The CDR3 region is CASSLASSGIYEQFF. For the CDR3, the DNA is TGTGCCAGCAGCTTAGCGTCTAGCGGGATCTATGAGCAGTTCTTC.